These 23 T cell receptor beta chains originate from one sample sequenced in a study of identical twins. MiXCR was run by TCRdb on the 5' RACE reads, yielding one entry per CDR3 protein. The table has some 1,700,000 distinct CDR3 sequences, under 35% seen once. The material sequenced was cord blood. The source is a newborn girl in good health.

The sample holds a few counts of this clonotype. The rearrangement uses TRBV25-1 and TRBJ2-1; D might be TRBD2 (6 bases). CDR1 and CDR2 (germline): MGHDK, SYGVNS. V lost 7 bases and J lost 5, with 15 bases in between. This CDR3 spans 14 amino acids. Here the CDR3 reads CASIGTVGHNEQFF. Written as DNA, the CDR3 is TGTGCCAGCATAGGGACTGTTGGCCACAATGAGCAGTTCTTC.

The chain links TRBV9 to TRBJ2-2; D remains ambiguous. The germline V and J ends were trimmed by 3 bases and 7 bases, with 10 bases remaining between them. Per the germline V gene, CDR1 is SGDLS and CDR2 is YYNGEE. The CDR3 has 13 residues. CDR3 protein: CASSAYNFGELFF. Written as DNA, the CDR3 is TGTGCCAGCAGCGCGTACAACTTCGGGGAGCTGTTTTTT.

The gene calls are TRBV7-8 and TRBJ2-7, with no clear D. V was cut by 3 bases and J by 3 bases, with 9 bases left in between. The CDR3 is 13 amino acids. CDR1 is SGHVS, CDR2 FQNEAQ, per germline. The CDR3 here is CASSLTRHYEQYF. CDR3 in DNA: TGTGCCAGCAGCTTGACTCGACACTACGAGCAGTACTTC.

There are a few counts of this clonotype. The CDR3 is CSVELQGGTDTQYF. DNA for the CDR3: TGCAGCGTTGAACTGCAGGGAGGGACAGATACGCAGTATTTT. The chain is built from TRBV29-1 and TRBJ2-3; 7 nucleotides agree with TRBD2. The germline V gene encodes CDR1 SQVTM and CDR2 ANQGSEA. The ends lost 2 bases at V and 3 bases at J; junction bases unmatched: 5. This CDR3 has 14 residues.

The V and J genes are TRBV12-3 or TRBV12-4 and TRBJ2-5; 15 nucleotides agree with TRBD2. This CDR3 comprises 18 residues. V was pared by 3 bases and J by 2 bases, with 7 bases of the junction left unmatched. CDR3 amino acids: CASSFGTSGRYTQETQYF. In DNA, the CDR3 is TGTGCCAGCAGTTTCGGGACTAGCGGGAGGTACACTCAAGAGACCCAGTACTTC.

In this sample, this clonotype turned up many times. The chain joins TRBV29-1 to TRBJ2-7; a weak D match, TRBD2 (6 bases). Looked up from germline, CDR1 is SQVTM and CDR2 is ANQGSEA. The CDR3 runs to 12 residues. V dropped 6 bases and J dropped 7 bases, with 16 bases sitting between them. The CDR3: CSVLGLVGEQYF. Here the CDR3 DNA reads TGCAGCGTCTTGGGACTCGTCGGAGAGCAGTACTTC.

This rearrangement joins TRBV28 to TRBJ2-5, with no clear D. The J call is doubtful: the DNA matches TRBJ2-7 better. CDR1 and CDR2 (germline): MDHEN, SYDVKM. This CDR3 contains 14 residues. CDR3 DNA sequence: TGTGCCAGCACCGAAAGGACGGGTAACTACGAGCAGTACTTC. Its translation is CASTERTGNYEQYF.

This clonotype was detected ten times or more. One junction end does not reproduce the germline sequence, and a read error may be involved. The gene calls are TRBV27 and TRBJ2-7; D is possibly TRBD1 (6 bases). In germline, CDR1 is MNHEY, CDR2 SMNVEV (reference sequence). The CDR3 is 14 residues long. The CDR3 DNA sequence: TGTGCCAGTAGTTTTGGGGGCAGGTCCTACGAGCAGTACTTC. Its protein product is CASSFGGRSYEQYF.

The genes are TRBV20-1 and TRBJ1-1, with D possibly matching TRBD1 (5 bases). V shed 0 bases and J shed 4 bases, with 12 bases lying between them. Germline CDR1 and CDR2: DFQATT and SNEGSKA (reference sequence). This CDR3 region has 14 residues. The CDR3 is CSAREVGQGTEAFF. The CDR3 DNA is TGCAGTGCTAGAGAGGTGGGGCAGGGCACTGAAGCTTTCTTT.

As DNA, the CDR3 is TGTGCCAGCAGTGCACAGGGCTCTGGAAACACCATATATTTT. Encoded protein: CASSAQGSGNTIYF. This chain connects TRBV25-1 to TRBJ1-3; weak D call: TRBD1 (6 bases). This CDR3 spans 14 amino acids. Trimming shortened V by 4 bases and J by 0 bases, and 7 bases separated the two germline ends. The V gene's germline CDR1 is MGHDK and CDR2 SYGVNS.

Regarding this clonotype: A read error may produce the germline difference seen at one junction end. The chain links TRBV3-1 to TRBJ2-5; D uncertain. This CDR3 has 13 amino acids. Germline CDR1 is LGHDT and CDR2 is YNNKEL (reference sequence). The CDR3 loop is CASSFPIQEAQYF. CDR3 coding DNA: TGTGCCAGCAGCTTCCCGATCCAAGAGGCCCAGTACTTC.

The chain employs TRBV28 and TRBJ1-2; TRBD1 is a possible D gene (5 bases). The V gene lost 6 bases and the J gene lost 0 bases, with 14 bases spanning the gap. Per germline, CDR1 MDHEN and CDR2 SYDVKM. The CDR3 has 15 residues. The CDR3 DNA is TGTGCCAGCAGGACTCCGGGGCCCACTAACTATGGCTACACCTTC. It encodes CASRTPGPTNYGYTF.

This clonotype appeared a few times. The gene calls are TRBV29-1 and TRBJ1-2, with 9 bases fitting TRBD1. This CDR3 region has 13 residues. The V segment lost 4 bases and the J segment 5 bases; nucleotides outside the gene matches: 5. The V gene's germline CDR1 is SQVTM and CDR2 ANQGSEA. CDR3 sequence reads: CSVVPGQGYGYTF. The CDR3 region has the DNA TGCAGCGTTGTTCCGGGACAGGGATATGGCTACACCTTC.

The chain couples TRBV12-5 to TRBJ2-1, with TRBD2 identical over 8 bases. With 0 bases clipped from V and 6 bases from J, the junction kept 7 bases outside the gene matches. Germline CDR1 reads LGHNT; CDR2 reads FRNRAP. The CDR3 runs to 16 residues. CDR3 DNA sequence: TGTGCTAGTGGTTTGGTACTTAGCGGGGAACCCAATGAGCAGTTCTTC. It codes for CASGLVLSGEPNEQFF.

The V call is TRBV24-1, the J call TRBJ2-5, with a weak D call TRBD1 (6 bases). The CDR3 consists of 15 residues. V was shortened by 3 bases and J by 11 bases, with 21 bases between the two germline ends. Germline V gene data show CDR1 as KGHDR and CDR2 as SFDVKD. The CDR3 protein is CATSDKQGGNNEQYF. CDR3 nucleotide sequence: TGTGCCACCAGTGATAAACAGGGTGGAAACAATGAGCAGTACTTC.

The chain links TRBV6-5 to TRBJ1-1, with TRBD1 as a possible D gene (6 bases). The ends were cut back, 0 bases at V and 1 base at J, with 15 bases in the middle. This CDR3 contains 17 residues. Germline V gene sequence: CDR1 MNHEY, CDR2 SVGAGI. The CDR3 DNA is TGTGCCAGCAGTTACTCCCGGGGGGGCAGGCCGAACACTGAAGCTTTCTTT. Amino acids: CASSYSRGGRPNTEAFF.

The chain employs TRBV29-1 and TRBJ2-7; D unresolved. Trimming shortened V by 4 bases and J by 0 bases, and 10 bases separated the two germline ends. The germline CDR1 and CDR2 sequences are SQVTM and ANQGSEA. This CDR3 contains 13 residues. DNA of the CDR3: TGCAGCGTTGCCAGGCGCCCCTCCTACGAGCAGTACTTC. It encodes CSVARRPSYEQYF.

The CDR3 is CASSQQPESDTQYF. The CDR3 DNA reads TGCGCCAGCAGCCAACAGCCCGAGTCTGATACGCAGTATTTT. V gene TRBV4-1 combines with J gene TRBJ2-3; D unresolved. Trimming took 2 bases from V and 6 from J, leaving 12 bases between them. CDR3 length equals 14 residues. CDR1 is MGHRA and CDR2 is YSYEKL in the germline V gene.

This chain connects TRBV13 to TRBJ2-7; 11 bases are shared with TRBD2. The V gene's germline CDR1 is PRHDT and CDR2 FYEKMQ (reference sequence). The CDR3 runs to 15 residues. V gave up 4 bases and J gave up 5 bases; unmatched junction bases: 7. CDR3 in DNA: TGTGCCAGCAGCTCGACTAGCGGGAATCGGAACGAGCAGTACTTC. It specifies CASSSTSGNRNEQYF.

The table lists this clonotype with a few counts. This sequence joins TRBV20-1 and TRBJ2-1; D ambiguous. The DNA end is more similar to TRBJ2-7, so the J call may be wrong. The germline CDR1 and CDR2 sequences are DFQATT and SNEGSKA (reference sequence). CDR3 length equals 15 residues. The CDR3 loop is CSARDYGLPYNEQYF. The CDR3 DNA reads TGCAGTGCTAGGGATTATGGGTTACCCTACAATGAGCAGTACTTC.

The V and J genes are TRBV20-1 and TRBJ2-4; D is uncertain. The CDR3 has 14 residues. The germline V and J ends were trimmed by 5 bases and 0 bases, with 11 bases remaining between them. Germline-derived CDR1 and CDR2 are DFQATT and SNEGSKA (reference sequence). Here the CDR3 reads CSAPKTPAKNIQYF. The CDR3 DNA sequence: TGCAGTGCTCCTAAGACGCCAGCCAAAAACATTCAGTACTTC.

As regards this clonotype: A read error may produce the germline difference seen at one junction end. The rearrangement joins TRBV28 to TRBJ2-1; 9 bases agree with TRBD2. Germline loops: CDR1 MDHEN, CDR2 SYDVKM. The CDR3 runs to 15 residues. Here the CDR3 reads CVSSLRLAGSGEQFF. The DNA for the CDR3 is TGTGTCAGCAGTTTACGGCTAGCGGGATCTGGTGAGCAGTTCTTC.

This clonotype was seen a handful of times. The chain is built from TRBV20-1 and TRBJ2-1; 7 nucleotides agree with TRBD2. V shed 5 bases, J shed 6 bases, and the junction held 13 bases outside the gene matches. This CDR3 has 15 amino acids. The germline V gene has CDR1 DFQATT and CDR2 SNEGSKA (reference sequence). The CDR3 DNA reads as TGCAGTGCTCACCCCAGACTAGCCAGATTCAATGAGCAGTTCTTC. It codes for CSAHPRLARFNEQFF.